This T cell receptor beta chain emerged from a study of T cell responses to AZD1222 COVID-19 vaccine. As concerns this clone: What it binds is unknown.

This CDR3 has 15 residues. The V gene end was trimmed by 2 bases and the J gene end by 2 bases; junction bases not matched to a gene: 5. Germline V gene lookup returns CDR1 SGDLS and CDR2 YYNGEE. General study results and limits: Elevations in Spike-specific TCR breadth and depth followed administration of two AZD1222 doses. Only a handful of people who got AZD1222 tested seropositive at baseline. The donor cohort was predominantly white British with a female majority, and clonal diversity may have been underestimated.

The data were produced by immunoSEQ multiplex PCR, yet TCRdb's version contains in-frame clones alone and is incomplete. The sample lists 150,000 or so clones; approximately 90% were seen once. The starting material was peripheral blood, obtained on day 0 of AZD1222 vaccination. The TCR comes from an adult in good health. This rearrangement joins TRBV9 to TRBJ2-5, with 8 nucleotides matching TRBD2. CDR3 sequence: CASSVNSGAQETQYF. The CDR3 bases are TGTGCCAGCAGCGTGAATAGCGGGGCGCAAGAGACCCAGTACTTC.